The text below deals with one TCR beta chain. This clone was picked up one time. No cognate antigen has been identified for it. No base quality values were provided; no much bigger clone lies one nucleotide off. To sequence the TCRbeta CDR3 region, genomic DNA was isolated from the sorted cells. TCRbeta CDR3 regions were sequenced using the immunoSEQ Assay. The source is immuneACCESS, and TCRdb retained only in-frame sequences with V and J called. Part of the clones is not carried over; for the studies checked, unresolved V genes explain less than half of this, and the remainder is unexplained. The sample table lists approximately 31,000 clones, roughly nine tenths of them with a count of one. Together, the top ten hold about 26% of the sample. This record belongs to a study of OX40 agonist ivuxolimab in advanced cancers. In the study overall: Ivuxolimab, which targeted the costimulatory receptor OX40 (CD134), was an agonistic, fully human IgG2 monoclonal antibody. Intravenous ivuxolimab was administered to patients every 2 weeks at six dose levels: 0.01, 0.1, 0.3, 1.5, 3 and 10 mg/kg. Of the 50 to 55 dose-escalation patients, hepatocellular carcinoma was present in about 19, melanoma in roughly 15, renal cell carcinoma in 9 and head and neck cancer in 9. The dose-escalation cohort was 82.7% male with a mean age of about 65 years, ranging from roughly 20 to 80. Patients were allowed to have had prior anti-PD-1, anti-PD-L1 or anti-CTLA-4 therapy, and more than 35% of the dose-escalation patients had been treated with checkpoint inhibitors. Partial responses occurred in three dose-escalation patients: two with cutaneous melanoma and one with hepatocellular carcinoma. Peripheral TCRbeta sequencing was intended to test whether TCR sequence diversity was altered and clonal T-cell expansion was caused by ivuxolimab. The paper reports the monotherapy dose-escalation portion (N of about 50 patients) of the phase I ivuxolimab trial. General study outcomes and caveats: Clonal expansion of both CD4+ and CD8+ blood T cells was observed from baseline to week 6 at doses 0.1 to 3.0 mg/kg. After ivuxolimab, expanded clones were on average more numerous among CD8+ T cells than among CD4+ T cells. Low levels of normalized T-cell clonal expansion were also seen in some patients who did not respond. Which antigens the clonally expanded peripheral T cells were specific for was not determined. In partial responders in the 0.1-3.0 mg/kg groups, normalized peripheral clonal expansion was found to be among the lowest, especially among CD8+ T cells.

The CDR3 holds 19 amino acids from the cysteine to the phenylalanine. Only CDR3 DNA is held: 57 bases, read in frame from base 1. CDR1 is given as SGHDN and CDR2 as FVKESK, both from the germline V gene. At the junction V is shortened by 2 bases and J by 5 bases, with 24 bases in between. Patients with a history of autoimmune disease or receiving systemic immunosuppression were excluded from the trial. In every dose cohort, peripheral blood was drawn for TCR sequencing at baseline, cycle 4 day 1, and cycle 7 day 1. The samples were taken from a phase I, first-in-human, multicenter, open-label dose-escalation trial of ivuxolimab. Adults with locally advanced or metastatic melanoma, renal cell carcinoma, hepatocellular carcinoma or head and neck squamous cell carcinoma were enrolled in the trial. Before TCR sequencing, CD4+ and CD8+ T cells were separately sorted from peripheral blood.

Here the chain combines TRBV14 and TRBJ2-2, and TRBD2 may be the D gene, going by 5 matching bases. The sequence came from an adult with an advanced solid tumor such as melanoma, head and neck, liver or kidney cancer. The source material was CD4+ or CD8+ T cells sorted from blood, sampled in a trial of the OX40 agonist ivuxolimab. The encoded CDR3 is CASSQSNTGFYSSTGELFF. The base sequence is TGTGCCAGCAGCCAAAGTAATACGGGATTCTATTCTTCTACCGGGGAGCTGTTTTTT.